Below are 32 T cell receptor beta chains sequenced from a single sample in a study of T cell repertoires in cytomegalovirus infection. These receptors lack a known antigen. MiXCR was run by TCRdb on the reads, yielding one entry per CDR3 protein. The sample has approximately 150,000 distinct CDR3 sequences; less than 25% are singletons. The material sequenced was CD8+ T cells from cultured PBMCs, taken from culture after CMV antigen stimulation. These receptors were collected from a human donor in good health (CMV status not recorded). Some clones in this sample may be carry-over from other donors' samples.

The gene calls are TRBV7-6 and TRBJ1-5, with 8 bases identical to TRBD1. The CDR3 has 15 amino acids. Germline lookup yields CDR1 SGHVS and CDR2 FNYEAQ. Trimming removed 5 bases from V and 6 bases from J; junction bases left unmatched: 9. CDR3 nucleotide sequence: TGTGCCAGCAGCGTAGGACAGGGTAAGACTCAGCCCCAGCATTTT. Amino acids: CASSVGQGKTQPQHF.

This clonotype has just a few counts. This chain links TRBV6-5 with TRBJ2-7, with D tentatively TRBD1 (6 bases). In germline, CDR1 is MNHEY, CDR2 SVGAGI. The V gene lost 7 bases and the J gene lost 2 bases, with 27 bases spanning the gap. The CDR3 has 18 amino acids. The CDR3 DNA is TGTGCCAGCAAGTCGTTGGGGGCAAAAATGACGGGTCCCTACGAGCAGTACTTC. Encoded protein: CASKSLGAKMTGPYEQYF.

The CDR3 DNA is TGTGCCAGCAGCCCCGCGGCGGGTGGCTACTACGAGCAGTACTTC. Its translation: CASSPAAGGYYEQYF. This sequence joins TRBV7-9 and TRBJ2-7, with a weak D call TRBD2 (5 bases). Germline V gene data show CDR1 as SEHNR and CDR2 as FQNEAQ (reference sequence). The V end was cut by 5 bases, the J end by 3 bases, with 17 bases between. The CDR3 covers 15 residues.

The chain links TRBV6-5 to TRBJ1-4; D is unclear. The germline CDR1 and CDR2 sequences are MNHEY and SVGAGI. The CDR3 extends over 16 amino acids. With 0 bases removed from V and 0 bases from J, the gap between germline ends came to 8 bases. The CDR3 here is CASSYSHSATNEKLFF. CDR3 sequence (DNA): TGTGCCAGCAGTTACTCGCACAGCGCAACTAATGAAAAACTGTTTTTT.

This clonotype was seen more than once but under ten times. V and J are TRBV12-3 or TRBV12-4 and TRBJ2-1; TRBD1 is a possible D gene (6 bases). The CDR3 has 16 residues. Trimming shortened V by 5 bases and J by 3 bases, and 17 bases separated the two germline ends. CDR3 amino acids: CASSPQGFGGYNEQFF. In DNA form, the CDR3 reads TGTGCCAGCAGTCCACAGGGTTTTGGAGGCTACAATGAGCAGTTCTTC.

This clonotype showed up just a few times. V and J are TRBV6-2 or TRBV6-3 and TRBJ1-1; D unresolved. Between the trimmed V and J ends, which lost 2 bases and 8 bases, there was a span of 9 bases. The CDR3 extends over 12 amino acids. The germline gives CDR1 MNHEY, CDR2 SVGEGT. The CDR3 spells CASSYPQREAFF. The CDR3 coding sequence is TGTGCCAGCAGTTACCCGCAGCGGGAAGCTTTCTTT.

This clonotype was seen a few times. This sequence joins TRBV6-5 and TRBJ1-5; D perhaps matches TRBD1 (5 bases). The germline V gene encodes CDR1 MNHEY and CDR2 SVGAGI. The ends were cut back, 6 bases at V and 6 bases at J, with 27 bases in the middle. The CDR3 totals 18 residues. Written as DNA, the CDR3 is TGTGCCAGCAGCGATAGGGGACGCTTACTCGAACCTAGTCAGCCCCAGCATTTT. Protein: CASSDRGRLLEPSQPQHF.

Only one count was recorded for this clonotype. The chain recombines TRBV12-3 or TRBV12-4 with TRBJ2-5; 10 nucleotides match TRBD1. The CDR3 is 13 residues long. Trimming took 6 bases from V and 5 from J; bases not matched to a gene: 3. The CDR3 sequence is CASSDRGRETQYF. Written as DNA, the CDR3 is TGTGCCAGCAGCGACAGGGGGCGGGAGACCCAGTACTTC.

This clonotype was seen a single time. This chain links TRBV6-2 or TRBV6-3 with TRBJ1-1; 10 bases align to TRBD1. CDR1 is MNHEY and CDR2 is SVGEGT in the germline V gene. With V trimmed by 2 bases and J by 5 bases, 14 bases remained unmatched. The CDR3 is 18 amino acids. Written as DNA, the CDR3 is TGTGCCAGCAGTTACCTTGTGACAGGGGGCGCATTACTGACTGAAGCTTTCTTT. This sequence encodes CASSYLVTGGALLTEAFF.

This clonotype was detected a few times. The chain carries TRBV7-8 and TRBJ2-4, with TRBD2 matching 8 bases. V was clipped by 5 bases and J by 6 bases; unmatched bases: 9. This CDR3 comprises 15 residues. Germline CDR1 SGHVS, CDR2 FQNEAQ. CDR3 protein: CASSTRGGPINIQYF. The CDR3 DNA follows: TGTGCCAGCAGCACTCGGGGGGGCCCGATAAACATTCAGTACTTC. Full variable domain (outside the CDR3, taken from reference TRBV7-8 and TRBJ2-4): GAGVSQSPRYKVAKRGQDVALRCDPISGHVSLFWYQQALGQGPEFLTYFQNEAQLDKSGLPSDRFFAERPEGSVSTLKIQRTQQEDSAVYLCASSTRGGPINIQYFGAGTRLSVL.

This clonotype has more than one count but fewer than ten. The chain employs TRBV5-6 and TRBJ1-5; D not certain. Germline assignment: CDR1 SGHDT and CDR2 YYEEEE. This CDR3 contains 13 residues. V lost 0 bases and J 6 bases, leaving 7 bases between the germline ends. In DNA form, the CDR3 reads TGTGCCAGCAGCTTGGAAGGGCTTCAGCCCCAGCATTTT. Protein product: CASSLEGLQPQHF.

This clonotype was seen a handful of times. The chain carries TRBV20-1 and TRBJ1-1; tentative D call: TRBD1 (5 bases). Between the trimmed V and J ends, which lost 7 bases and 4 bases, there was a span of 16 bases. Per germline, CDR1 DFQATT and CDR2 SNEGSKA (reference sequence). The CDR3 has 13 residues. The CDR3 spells CSVYKTGGTEAFF. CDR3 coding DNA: TGCAGTGTTTATAAGACTGGGGGCACTGAAGCTTTCTTT.

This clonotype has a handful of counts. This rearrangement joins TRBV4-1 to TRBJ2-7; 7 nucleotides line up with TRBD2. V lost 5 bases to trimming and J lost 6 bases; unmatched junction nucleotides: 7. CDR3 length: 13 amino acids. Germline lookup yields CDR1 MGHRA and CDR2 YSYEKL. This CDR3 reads CASSTQLAREQYF. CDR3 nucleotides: TGCGCCAGCAGCACCCAACTAGCGCGCGAGCAGTACTTC.

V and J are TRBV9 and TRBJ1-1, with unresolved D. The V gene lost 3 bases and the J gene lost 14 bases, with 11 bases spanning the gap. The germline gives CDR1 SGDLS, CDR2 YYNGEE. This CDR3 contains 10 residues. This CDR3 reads CASSGKQIFF. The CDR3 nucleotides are TGTGCCAGCAGCGGAAAACAGATCTTCTTT. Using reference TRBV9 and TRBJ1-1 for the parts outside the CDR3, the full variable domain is DSGVTQTPKHLITATGQRVTLRCSPRSGDLSVYWYQQSLDQGLQFLIQYYNGEERAKGNILERFSAQQFPDLHSELNLSSLELGDSALYFCASSGKQIFFGQGTRLTVV.

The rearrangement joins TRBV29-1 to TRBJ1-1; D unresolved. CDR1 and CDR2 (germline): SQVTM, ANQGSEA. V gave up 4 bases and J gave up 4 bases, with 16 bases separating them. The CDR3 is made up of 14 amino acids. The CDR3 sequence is CSVGRLTRSTEAFF. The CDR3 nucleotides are TGCAGCGTTGGGAGACTTACCCGGAGCACTGAAGCTTTCTTT.

CDR3 in amino acids: CSARADSSYEQYF. In DNA, the CDR3 is TGCAGTGCTAGGGCGGACAGTTCCTACGAGCAGTACTTC. V usage is TRBV20-1 and J usage is TRBJ2-7; D is perhaps TRBD1 (6 bases). The CDR3 length is 13 residues. The V gene's germline CDR1 is DFQATT and CDR2 SNEGSKA (reference sequence). Trimming took off 3 bases at V and 1 base at J, with 10 bases between the two ends.

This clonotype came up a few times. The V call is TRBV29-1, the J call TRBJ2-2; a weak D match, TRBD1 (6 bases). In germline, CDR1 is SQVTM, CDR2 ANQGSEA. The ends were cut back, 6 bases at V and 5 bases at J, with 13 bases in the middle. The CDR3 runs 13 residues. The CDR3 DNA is TGCAGCGTGACCCTCCAGGGGACCGGGGAGCTGTTTTTT. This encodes CSVTLQGTGELFF.

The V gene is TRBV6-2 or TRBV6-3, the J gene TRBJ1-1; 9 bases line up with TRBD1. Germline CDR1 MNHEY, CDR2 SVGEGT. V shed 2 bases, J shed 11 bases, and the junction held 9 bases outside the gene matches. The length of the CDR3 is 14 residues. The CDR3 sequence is CASSYTTGGDGAFF. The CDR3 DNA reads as TGTGCCAGCAGTTACACCACAGGGGGCGACGGGGCTTTCTTT.

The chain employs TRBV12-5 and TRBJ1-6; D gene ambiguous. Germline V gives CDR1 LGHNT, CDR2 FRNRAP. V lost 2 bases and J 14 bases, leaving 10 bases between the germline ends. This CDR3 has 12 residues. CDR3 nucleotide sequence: TGTGCTAGTGGTTTGACCAGCATGGCCCTCCACTTT. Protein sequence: CASGLTSMALHF.

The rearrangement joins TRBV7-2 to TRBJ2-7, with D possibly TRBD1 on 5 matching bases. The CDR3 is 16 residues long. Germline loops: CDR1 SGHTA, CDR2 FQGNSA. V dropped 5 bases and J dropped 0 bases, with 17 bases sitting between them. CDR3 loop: CASSPTVGRDSYEQYF. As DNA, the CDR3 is TGTGCCAGCAGCCCAACCGTGGGCAGGGACTCCTACGAGCAGTACTTC.

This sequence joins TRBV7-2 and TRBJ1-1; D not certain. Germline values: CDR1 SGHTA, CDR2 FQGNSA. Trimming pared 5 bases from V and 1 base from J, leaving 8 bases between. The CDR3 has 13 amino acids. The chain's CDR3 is CASSGGGNTEAFF. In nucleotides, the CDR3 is TGTGCCAGCAGCGGAGGTGGGAACACTGAAGCTTTCTTT.

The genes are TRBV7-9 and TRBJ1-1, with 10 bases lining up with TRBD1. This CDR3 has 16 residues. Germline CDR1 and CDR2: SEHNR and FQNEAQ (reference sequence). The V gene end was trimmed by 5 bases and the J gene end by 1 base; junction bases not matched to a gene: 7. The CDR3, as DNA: TGTGCCAGCAGCGGGGGGGACAGGGGATCGAACACTGAAGCTTTCTTT. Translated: CASSGGDRGSNTEAFF. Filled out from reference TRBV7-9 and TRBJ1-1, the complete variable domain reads DTGVSQNPRHKITKRGQNVTFRCDPISEHNRLYWYRQTLGQGPEFLTYFQNEAQLEKSRLLSDRFSAERPKGSFSTLEIQRTEQGDSAMYLCASSGGDRGSNTEAFFGQGTRLTVV.

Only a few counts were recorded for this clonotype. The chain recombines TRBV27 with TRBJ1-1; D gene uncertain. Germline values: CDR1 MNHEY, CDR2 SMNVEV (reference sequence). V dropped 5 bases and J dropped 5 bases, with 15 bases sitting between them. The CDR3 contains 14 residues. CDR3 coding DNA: TGTGCCAGCAGTCAAAAGGGTGTTTGGACTGAAGCTTTCTTT. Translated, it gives CASSQKGVWTEAFF.

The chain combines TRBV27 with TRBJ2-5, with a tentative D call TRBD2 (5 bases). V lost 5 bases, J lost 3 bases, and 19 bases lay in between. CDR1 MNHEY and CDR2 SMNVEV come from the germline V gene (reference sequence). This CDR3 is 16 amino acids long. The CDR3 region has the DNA TGTGCCAGCAGTCCTTATATGGAGGCACACAAAGAGACCCAGTACTTC. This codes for CASSPYMEAHKETQYF.

CDR3 in DNA: TGCGCCAGCAGCCAATTTTTTACACTAGCGGGGGGGCGGAATGAGCAGTTCTTC. Its protein product is CASSQFFTLAGGRNEQFF. The V call is TRBV4-3, the J call TRBJ2-1; TRBD2 aligns across 13 bases. V was clipped by 2 bases and J by 7 bases; unmatched bases: 11. The CDR3 covers 18 residues. CDR1 is LGHNA, CDR2 YSLEER, per germline.

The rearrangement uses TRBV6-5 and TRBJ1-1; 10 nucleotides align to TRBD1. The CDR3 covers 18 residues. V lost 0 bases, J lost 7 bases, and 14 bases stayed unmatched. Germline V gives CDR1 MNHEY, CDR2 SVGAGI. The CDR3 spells CASSYSPLMGQGKGEAFF. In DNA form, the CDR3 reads TGTGCCAGCAGTTACTCTCCCCTAATGGGACAGGGGAAGGGTGAAGCTTTCTTT.

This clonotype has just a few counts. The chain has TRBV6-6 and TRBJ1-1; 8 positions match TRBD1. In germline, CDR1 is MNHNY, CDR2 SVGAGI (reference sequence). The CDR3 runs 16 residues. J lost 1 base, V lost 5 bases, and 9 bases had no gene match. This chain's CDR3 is CASSPVNRGENTEAFF. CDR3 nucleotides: TGTGCCAGCAGTCCCGTGAACAGGGGGGAGAACACTGAAGCTTTCTTT.

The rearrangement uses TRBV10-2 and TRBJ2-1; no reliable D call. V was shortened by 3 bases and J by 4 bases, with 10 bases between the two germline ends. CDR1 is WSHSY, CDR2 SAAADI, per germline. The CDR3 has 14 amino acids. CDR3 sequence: CASSERFPYNEQFF. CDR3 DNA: TGCGCCAGCAGTGAAAGGTTCCCGTACAATGAGCAGTTCTTC.

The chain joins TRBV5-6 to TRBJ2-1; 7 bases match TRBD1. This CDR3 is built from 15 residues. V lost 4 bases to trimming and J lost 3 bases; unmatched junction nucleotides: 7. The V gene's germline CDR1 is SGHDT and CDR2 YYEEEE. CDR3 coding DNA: TGTGCCAGCAGCGCACAGGGGCCGGTCTACAATGAGCAGTTCTTC. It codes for CASSAQGPVYNEQFF.

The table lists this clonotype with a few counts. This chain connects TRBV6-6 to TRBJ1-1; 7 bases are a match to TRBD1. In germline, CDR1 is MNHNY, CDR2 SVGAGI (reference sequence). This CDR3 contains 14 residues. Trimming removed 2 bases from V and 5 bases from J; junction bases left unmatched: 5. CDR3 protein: CASSYPGDSTEAFF. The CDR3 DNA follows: TGTGCCAGCAGTTACCCGGGGGACAGTACTGAAGCTTTCTTT.

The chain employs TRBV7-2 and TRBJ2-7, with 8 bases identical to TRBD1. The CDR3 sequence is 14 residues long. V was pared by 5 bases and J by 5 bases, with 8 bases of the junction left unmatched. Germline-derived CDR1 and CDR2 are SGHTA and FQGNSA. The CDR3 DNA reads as TGTGCCAGCAGCGGACGGACAGGGCACGACGAGCAGTACTTC. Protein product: CASSGRTGHDEQYF.

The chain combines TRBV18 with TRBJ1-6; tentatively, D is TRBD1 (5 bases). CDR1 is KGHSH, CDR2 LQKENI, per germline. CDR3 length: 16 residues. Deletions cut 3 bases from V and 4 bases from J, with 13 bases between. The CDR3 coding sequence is TGTGCCAGCTCACCTGTCATCCAGGGATATAATTCACCCCTCCACTTT. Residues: CASSPVIQGYNSPLHF.